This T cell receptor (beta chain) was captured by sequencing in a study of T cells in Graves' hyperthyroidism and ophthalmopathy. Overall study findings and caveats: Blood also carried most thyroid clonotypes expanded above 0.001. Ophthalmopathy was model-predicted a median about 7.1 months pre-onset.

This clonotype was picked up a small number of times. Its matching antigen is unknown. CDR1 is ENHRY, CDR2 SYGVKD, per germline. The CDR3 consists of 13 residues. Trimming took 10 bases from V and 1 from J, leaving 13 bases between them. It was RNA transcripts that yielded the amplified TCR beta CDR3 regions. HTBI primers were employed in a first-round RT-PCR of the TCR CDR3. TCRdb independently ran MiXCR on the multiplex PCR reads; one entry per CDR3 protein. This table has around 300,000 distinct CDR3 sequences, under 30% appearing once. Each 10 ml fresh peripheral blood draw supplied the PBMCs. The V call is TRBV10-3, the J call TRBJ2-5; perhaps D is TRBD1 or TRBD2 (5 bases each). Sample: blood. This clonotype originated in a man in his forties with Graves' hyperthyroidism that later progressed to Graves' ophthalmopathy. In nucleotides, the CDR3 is TGTGCCACTTCCCGAGGGGTCCAAGAGACCCAGTACTTC. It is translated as CATSRGVQETQYF.